The clone carrying this T cell receptor beta chain was recorded many times. Antigen: not known. The record originates from a study of T cells in Graves' hyperthyroidism and ophthalmopathy. Background on the study: Peripheral blood was obtained at initial diagnosis, preceding any treatment.

TCR beta CDR3 sequences were amplified from RNA transcripts. The HTBI primer set drove a first-round RT-PCR of the TCR CDR3. TCRdb reanalysed the multiplex PCR reads using MiXCR and keeps one entry per CDR3 protein. The data hold a few hundred thousand distinct CDR3 sequences, with around 17% observed a single time. Regarding the study as a whole: The model foresaw ophthalmopathy a median around 6.8 months prior to onset. Among clonotypes expanded in thyroid above 0.001, most were also found in blood.

Cells are PBMCs isolated from roughly 9.3 ml of fresh blood. Germline V gives CDR1 KGHDR, CDR2 SFDVKD. There are 11 residues in the CDR3. V lost 0 bases to trimming and J lost 10 bases, with 5 bases between them. V and J are TRBV24-1 and TRBJ1-1; no definite D call. This TCR came from a woman between 45 and 60 years old with Graves' hyperthyroidism. What was sequenced was blood. This chain's CDR3 is CATSDLGSAFF. The CDR3 nucleotides are TGTGCCACCAGTGATTTGGGATCAGCTTTCTTT.